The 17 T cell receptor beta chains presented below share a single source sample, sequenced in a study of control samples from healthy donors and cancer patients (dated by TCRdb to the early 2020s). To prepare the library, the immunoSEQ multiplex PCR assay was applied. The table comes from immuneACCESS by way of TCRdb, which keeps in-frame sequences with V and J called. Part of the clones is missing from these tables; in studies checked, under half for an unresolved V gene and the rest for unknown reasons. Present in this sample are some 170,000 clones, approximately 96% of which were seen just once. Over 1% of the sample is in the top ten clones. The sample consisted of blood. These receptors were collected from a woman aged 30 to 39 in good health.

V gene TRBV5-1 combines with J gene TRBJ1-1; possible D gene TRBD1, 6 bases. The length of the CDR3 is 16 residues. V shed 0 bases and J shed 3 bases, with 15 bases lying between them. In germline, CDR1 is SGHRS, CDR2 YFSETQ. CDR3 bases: TGCGCCAGCAGCTTGGGACCAGGGGTGGGTGACACTGAAGCTTTCTTT. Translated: CASSLGPGVGDTEAFF.

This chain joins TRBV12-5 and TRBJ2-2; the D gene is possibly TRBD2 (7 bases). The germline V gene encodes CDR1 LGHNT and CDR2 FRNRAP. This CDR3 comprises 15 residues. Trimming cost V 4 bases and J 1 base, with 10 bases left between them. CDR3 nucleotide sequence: TGTGCTAGTGGTTGGGGGGGCCGGAACACCGGGGAGCTGTTTTTT. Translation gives CASGWGGRNTGELFF.

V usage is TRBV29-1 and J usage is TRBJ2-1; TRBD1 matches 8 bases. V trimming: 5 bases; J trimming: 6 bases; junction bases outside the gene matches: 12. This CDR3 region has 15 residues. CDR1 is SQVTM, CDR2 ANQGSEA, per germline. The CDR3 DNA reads TGCAGCGTTCAACCACTACGTACAGGGGGCAATGAGCAGTTCTTC. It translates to CSVQPLRTGGNEQFF.

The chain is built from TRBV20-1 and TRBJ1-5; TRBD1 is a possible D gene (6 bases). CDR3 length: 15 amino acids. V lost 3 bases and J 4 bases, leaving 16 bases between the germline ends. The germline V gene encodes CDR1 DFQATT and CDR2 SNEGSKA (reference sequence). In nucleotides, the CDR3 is TGCAGTGCTAGTGCGCGGGGGGGCCTTAATCAGCCCCAGCATTTT. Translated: CSASARGGLNQPQHF.

The CDR3 DNA reads TGCAGCGTTGAAGGGGGGGAGACTGAAGCTTTCTTT. Residues: CSVEGGETEAFF. The chain joins TRBV29-1 to TRBJ1-1; D perhaps matches TRBD1 (5 bases). This CDR3 spans 12 amino acids. Germline values: CDR1 SQVTM, CDR2 ANQGSEA. Trimming removed 1 base from V and 5 bases from J, with 8 bases in between.

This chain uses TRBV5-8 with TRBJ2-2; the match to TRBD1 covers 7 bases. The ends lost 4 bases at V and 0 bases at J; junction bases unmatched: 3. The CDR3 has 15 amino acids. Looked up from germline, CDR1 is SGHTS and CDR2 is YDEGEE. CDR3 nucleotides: TGTGCCAGCAGCCTACAGGGGTCGAACACCGGGGAGCTGTTTTTT. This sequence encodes CASSLQGSNTGELFF.

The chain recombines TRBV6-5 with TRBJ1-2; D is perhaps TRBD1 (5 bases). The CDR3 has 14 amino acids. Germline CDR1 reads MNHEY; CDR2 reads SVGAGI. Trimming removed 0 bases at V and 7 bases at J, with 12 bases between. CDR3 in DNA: TGTGCCAGCAGTTACTCGGAGGGGAGGGGTGGCTACACCTTC. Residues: CASSYSEGRGGYTF.

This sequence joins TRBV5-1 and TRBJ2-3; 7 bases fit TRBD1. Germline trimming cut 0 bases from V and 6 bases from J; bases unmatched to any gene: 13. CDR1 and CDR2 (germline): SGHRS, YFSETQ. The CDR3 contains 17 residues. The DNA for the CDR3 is TGCGCCAGCAGCTTGGCCGAGGGACAGCCAAATTTGGATACGCAGTATTTT. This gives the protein CASSLAEGQPNLDTQYF.

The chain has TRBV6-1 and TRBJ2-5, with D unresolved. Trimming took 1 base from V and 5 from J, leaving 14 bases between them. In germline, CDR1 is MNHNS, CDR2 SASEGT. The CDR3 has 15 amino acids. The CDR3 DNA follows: TGTGCCAGCAGTGAAGGAGATAGTTATTGGGAGACCCAGTACTTC. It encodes CASSEGDSYWETQYF.

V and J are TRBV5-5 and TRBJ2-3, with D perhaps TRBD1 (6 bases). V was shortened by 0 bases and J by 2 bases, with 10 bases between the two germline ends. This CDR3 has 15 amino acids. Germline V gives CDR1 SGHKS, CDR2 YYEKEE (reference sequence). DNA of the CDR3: TGTGCCAGCAGCTTGGAAACAGGGCCCACAGATACGCAGTATTTT. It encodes CASSLETGPTDTQYF.

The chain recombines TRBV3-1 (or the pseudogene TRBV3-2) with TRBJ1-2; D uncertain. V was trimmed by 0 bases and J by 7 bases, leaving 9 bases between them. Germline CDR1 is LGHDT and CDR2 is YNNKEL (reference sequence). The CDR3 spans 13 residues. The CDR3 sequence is CASSQEPSGGYTF. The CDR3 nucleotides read TGTGCCAGCAGCCAAGAGCCGTCGGGTGGCTACACCTTC.

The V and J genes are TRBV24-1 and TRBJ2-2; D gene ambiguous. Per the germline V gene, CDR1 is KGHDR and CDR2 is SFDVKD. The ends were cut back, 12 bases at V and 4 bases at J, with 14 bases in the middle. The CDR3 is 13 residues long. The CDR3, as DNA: TGTGCCTCCCTCCCATCCGGCACCGGGGAGCTGTTTTTT. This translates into CASLPSGTGELFF.

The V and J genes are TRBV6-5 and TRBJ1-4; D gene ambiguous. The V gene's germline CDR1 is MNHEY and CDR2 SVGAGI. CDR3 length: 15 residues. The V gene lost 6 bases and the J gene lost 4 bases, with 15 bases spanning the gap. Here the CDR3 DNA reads TGTGCCAGCAGCAATTCTTTAGGGAGTAATGAAAAACTGTTTTTT. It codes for CASSNSLGSNEKLFF.

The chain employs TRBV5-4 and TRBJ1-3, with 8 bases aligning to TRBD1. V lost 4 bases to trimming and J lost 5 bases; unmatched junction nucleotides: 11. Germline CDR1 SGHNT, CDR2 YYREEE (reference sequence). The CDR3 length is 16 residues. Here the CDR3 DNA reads TGTGCCAGCAGCATCTTCGAGACAGGGGTGAGAAACACCATATATTTT. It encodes CASSIFETGVRNTIYF.

The CDR3, as DNA: TGTGCCAGCAGCCAAGCGAGCTATGGCTACACCTTC. It encodes CASSQASYGYTF. The chain uses TRBV4-2 and TRBJ1-2; D ambiguous. The CDR3 has 12 residues. Germline values: CDR1 LGHNA, CDR2 YNFKEQ. V was shortened by 1 base and J by 4 bases, with 4 bases between the two germline ends.

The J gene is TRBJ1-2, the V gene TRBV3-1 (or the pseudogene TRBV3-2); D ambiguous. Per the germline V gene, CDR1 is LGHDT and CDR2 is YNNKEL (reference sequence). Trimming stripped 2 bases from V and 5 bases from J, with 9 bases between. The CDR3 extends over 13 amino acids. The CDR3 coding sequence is TGTGCCAGCAGCCAAATCGACTCTTATGGCTACACCTTC. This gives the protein CASSQIDSYGYTF.

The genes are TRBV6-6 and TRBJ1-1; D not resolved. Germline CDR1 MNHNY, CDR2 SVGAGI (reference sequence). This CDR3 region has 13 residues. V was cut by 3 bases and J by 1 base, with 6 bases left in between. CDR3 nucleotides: TGTGCCAGCAGTTATTCCACGAACACTGAAGCTTTCTTT. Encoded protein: CASSYSTNTEAFF.